Below are 30 T cell receptor beta chains sequenced from a single sample in a study of cytomegalovirus exposure and HLA in healthy donors. This PCR relied on a set of 60 Vbeta primers and 13 Jbeta primers. Clones were sequenced by immunoSEQ multiplex PCR, and TCRdb holds only the in-frame ones, with some missing. The sample yields 120,000 to 150,000 clones, around 70% seen once. The sequencing sample was made of PBMCs. These receptors originate from a woman aged 25 to 45 in good health and CMV-seronegative.

The rearrangement links TRBV27 to TRBJ2-2, with D possibly being TRBD2 (6 bases). CDR3 length: 18 amino acids. The germline V and J ends were trimmed by 6 bases and 0 bases, with 20 bases remaining between them. CDR1 is MNHEY and CDR2 is SMNVEV in the germline V gene (reference sequence). The CDR3 sequence: CASSPLGLPRSNTGELFF. The CDR3 DNA sequence: TGTGCCAGCAGCCCTTTGGGACTGCCCCGTTCGAACACCGGGGAGCTGTTTTTT.

Details on this clone: Other DNA sequences from this sample encode an identical CDR3 as well. CDR3 amino acids: CASSQDLAGGTDTQYF. The CDR3, as DNA: TGTGCCAGCAGCCAAGATCTAGCGGGGGGCACAGATACGCAGTATTTT. The chain employs TRBV4-2 and TRBJ2-3; TRBD2 matches at 10 bases. Germline V CDR1 and CDR2: LGHNA, YNFKEQ. The CDR3 length is 16 residues. V was pared by 0 bases and J by 1 base, with 1 base of the junction left unmatched.

V gene TRBV6-5 combines with J gene TRBJ1-6, with D unclear. Trimming left V 6 bases short and J 6 bases short, with 6 bases between. Germline CDR1 and CDR2: MNHEY and SVGAGI. This CDR3 is built from 12 residues. CDR3 DNA: TGTGCCAGCAGCCTCCTTAATTCACCCCTCCACTTT. Protein product: CASSLLNSPLHF.

This clone was seen a handful of times. The V call is TRBV6-1, the J call TRBJ1-6; tentatively, D is TRBD1 (5 bases). Germline V CDR1 and CDR2: MNHNS, SASEGT. The CDR3 totals 17 residues. Trimming left V 8 bases short and J 0 bases short, with 17 bases between. This CDR3 reads CASGGVGGSSYNSPLHF. The DNA of the CDR3 is TGTGCCAGCGGTGGAGTCGGGGGTAGCTCCTATAATTCACCCCTCCACTTT.

The rearrangement uses TRBV7-2 and TRBJ1-1; possible D gene TRBD1, 6 bases. The CDR3 is 16 amino acids. Trimming took 6 bases from V and 6 from J, leaving 23 bases between them. Germline V gene sequence: CDR1 SGHTA, CDR2 FQGNSA. The CDR3 is CASRDRGGPGNAEAFF. The CDR3 nucleotides are TGTGCCAGCAGGGATAGGGGGGGCCCCGGAAACGCTGAAGCTTTCTTT.

The chain recombines TRBV7-6 with TRBJ2-7, with a tentative D call TRBD1 (6 bases). V lost 3 bases, J lost 0 bases, and 12 bases lay in between. Germline CDR1 is SGHVS and CDR2 is FNYEAQ. There are 15 residues in the CDR3. This CDR3 reads CASSFGQGPSYEQYF. The CDR3 DNA is TGTGCCAGCAGCTTTGGTCAGGGGCCCTCCTACGAGCAGTACTTC. Variable domain in full (rest from reference TRBV7-6 and TRBJ2-7): GAGVSQSPRYKVTKRGQDVALRCDPISGHVSLYWYRQALGQGPEFLTYFNYEAQQDKSGLPNDRFSAERPEGSISTLTIQRTEQRDSAMYRCASSFGQGPSYEQYFGPGTRLTVT.

The chain uses TRBV10-3 and TRBJ1-2; TRBD1 aligns across 10 bases. This CDR3 is built from 13 residues. V lost 6 bases and J lost 8; bases outside the gene matches: 6. Germline loops: CDR1 ENHRY, CDR2 SYGVKD. CDR3 loop: CAIRGGTGEGYTF. For the CDR3, the DNA is TGTGCCATCAGGGGGGGGACAGGGGAAGGCTACACCTTC.

V and J are TRBV6-1 and TRBJ2-2; TRBD2 matches at 7 bases. The V gene end was trimmed by 0 bases and the J gene end by 6 bases; junction bases not matched to a gene: 10. Looked up from germline, CDR1 is MNHNS and CDR2 is SASEGT. This CDR3 has 17 residues. The CDR3: CASSEALWGGLAGELFF. In DNA form, the CDR3 reads TGTGCCAGCAGTGAAGCGCTTTGGGGGGGTTTGGCCGGGGAGCTGTTTTTT.

This rearrangement joins TRBV7-2 to TRBJ1-4; tentatively, D is TRBD1 (5 bases). V lost 8 bases to trimming and J lost 7 bases, with 11 bases between them. The CDR3 spans 12 residues. Germline CDR1 is SGHTA and CDR2 is FQGNSA. The CDR3 reads CASRGRSEKLFF. The CDR3, as DNA: TGTGCCAGCCGGGGGAGGAGTGAAAAACTGTTTTTT.

The V and J genes are TRBV30 and TRBJ1-2; D gene ambiguous. Germline V CDR1 and CDR2: GTSNPN, SVGIG (reference sequence). CDR3 length equals 14 residues. Trimming shortened V by 0 bases and J by 8 bases, and 16 bases separated the two germline ends. CDR3 bases: TGTGCCTGGAGTGTTGGGGTGGCGGGAGACGGCTACACCTTC. Translating it yields CAWSVGVAGDGYTF.

The rearrangement joins TRBV6-5 to TRBJ2-3; TRBD2 agrees at 9 bases. CDR1 is MNHEY, CDR2 SVGAGI, per germline. V shed 6 bases and J 4 bases; nucleotides not matched to a gene: 8. The CDR3 loop spans 15 amino acids. CDR3 in amino acids: CASSRERGEADTQYF. CDR3 nucleotide sequence: TGTGCCAGCAGCCGAGAGCGGGGGGAAGCAGATACGCAGTATTTT.

The chain combines TRBV5-4 with TRBJ2-2; TRBD2 is a possible D gene (6 bases). Germline lookup yields CDR1 SGHNT and CDR2 YYREEE (reference sequence). The V gene lost 6 bases and the J gene lost 4 bases, with 19 bases spanning the gap. CDR3 length: 16 residues. DNA for the CDR3: TGTGCCAGCACCCCACAAGGAGGGGACCCCACCGGGGAGCTGTTTTTT. It translates to CASTPQGGDPTGELFF.

The J gene is TRBJ1-2, the V gene TRBV25-1; 9 nucleotides match TRBD1. Losses at the gene ends were 4 bases for V and 6 bases for J; bases not matched to a gene: 6. The CDR3 length is 14 residues. From germline, CDR1 is MGHDK and CDR2 SYGVNS. CDR3 sequence: CASSAGQGFHGYTF. CDR3 coding DNA: TGTGCCAGCAGTGCCGGACAGGGGTTCCATGGCTACACCTTC.

This clone was seen only a few times. V usage is TRBV6-5 and J usage is TRBJ2-3, with D unresolved. Trimming left V 6 bases short and J 4 bases short, with 11 bases between. The CDR3 is 13 residues long. In germline, CDR1 is MNHEY, CDR2 SVGAGI. The CDR3 region has the DNA TGTGCCAGCAGGTTGGCAGGTCCAGATACGCAGTATTTT. Protein: CASRLAGPDTQYF.

This chain joins TRBV9 and TRBJ2-1; 11 positions match TRBD2. CDR3 length: 18 amino acids. The V gene's germline CDR1 is SGDLS and CDR2 YYNGEE. The J segment lost 7 bases and the V segment lost 2 bases, leaving 14 bases of the junction unmatched. The CDR3 DNA follows: TGTGCCAGCAGCGTGGTAGCGGGGGGGCCAAAAGACTGGAATGAGCAGTTCTTC. Residues: CASSVVAGGPKDWNEQFF.

The CDR3 sequence is CASSQDTGAGNEKLFF. The CDR3 DNA reads as TGTGCCAGCAGCCAAGATACTGGCGCGGGTAATGAAAAACTGTTTTTT. V and J are TRBV4-2 and TRBJ1-4; D gene ambiguous. Germline-derived CDR1 and CDR2 are LGHNA and YNFKEQ. V lost 0 bases and J 4 bases, leaving 12 bases between the germline ends. CDR3 length equals 16 residues.

The sample holds one count of this clone. This sequence joins TRBV5-4 and TRBJ2-7, with no clear D. Germline V gene data show CDR1 as SGHNT and CDR2 as YYREEE (reference sequence). Trimming stripped 4 bases from V and 2 bases from J, with 16 bases between. CDR3 length equals 15 residues. Here the CDR3 DNA reads TGTGCCAGCAGCACTATACGCGACCTCACCTACGAGCAGTACTTC. Its protein product is CASSTIRDLTYEQYF.

V and J are TRBV2 and TRBJ2-7; TRBD2 might be the D (5 bases). Germline V lookup: CDR1 SNHLY, CDR2 FYNNEI. CDR3 size: 15 residues. V gave up 7 bases and J gave up 3 bases, with 19 bases separating them. The CDR3, as DNA: TGTGCCAGCAACCCCCAAGGAGGAGAGGACTACGAGCAGTACGTC. Translation: CASNPQGGEDYEQYV.

The rearrangement joins TRBV30 to TRBJ2-5, with D possibly being TRBD1 (5 bases). V dropped 3 bases and J dropped 2 bases, with 13 bases sitting between them. Germline CDR1 is GTSNPN and CDR2 is SVGIG (reference sequence). The CDR3 runs to 14 residues. CDR3: CAWREGAGQETQYF. The CDR3, as DNA: TGTGCCTGGAGGGAAGGGGCAGGACAAGAGACCCAGTACTTC.

The rearrangement joins TRBV5-1 to TRBJ2-5; D is possibly TRBD1 (6 bases). The V and J ends lost 4 bases and 4 bases respectively, with 17 bases between them. This CDR3 spans 15 amino acids. The germline V gene encodes CDR1 SGHRS and CDR2 YFSETQ. The CDR3 DNA is TGCGCCAGCAGCCGATCGACCGGGACACCAGAGACCCAGTACTTC. It encodes CASSRSTGTPETQYF. Using reference TRBV5-1 and TRBJ2-5 for the parts outside the CDR3, the full variable domain is KAGVTQTPRYLIKTRGQQVTLSCSPISGHRSVSWYQQTPGQGLQFLFEYFSETQRNKGNFPGRFSGRQFSNSRSEMNVSTLELGDSALYLCASSRSTGTPETQYFGPGTRLLVL.

This sequence joins TRBV5-5 and TRBJ2-3; D is ambiguous. Trimming shortened V by 1 base and J by 4 bases, and 10 bases separated the two germline ends. This CDR3 has 14 amino acids. Looked up from germline, CDR1 is SGHKS and CDR2 is YYEKEE (reference sequence). The CDR3 sequence is CASSLIPESDTQYF. CDR3 DNA: TGTGCCAGCAGCTTGATTCCGGAGTCAGATACGCAGTATTTT. Using reference TRBV5-5 and TRBJ2-3 for the parts outside the CDR3, the full variable domain is DAGVTQSPTHLIKTRGQQVTLRCSPISGHKSVSWYQQVLGQGPQFIFQYYEKEERGRGNFPDRFSARQFPNYSSELNVNALLLGDSALYLCASSLIPESDTQYFGPGTRLTVL.

The chain recombines TRBV11-1 with TRBJ1-6; 9 bases line up with TRBD1. The CDR3 is made up of 14 amino acids. V was pared by 2 bases and J by 10 bases, with 3 bases of the junction left unmatched. The germline gives CDR1 SGHAT, CDR2 FQDESV (reference sequence). The CDR3 DNA follows: TGTGCCAGCAGCTTACAGGACAGGGGCTCACCCCTCCACTTT. Its protein product is CASSLQDRGSPLHF.

The chain carries TRBV6-6 and TRBJ2-2, with D perhaps TRBD2 (6 bases). The germline V gene encodes CDR1 MNHNY and CDR2 SVGAGI (reference sequence). Trimming shortened V by 7 bases and J by 3 bases, and 15 bases separated the two germline ends. This CDR3 comprises 15 residues. The CDR3 loop is CASTDSGSYTGELFF. CDR3 nucleotide sequence: TGTGCCAGCACCGATAGCGGTTCTTACACCGGGGAGCTGTTTTTT.

V and J are TRBV5-6 and TRBJ2-5, with 7 bases lining up with TRBD1. Germline-derived CDR1 and CDR2 are SGHDT and YYEEEE. This CDR3 has 13 residues. V dropped 3 bases and J dropped 4; count of bases not matched to a gene: 3. CDR3 coding DNA: TGTGCCAGCAGCTCGACAGGGCCAGAGACCCAGTACTTC. Encoded protein: CASSSTGPETQYF.

This chain joins TRBV5-4 and TRBJ2-3; 11 nucleotides agree with TRBD2. Germline values: CDR1 SGHNT, CDR2 YYREEE (reference sequence). The CDR3 runs 15 residues. V dropped 0 bases and J dropped 5; count of bases not matched to a gene: 2. DNA for the CDR3: TGTGCCAGCAGCTTGGGAGGACTAGCGGGAGATACGCAGTATTTT. It yields the protein CASSLGGLAGDTQYF.

This clone was counted once. The chain combines TRBV28 with TRBJ1-1; D gene ambiguous. The CDR3 is 11 amino acids. Germline V CDR1 and CDR2: MDHEN, SYDVKM. V lost 7 bases and J lost 5, with 8 bases in between. CDR3 loop: CASTSATEAFF. The CDR3 DNA reads TGTGCCAGCACTAGTGCGACTGAAGCTTTCTTT.

This clone was detected a few times. J is TRBJ1-5 and V is TRBV7-8; a possible D gene is TRBD1 (5 bases). The V end was cut by 1 base, the J end by 0 bases, with 7 bases between. Germline values: CDR1 SGHVS, CDR2 FQNEAQ. The CDR3 runs to 15 residues. The CDR3: CASSLGDFSNQPQHF. The CDR3, as DNA: TGTGCCAGCAGCTTAGGGGACTTTAGCAATCAGCCCCAGCATTTT. Using reference TRBV7-8 and TRBJ1-5 for the parts outside the CDR3, the full variable domain is GAGVSQSPRYKVAKRGQDVALRCDPISGHVSLFWYQQALGQGPEFLTYFQNEAQLDKSGLPSDRFFAERPEGSVSTLKIQRTQQEDSAVYLCASSLGDFSNQPQHFGDGTRLSIL.

The chain carries TRBV5-1 and TRBJ2-7; unclear D gene. CDR1 and CDR2 (germline): SGHRS, YFSETQ. This CDR3 comprises 15 residues. The germline V and J ends were trimmed by 4 bases and 5 bases, with 19 bases remaining between them. The CDR3 DNA follows: TGCGCCAGCAGCCCCTTGAGTACCGCGTACGACGAGCAGTACTTC. Translating it yields CASSPLSTAYDEQYF.

The V call is TRBV6-5, the J call TRBJ1-2; D is undetermined. Trimming shortened V by 8 bases and J by 1 base, and 11 bases separated the two germline ends. The CDR3 spans 13 residues. Germline V lookup: CDR1 MNHEY, CDR2 SVGAGI. The CDR3 protein is CASPPGSNYGYTF. The CDR3 coding sequence is TGTGCCAGCCCCCCGGGTAGTAACTATGGCTACACCTTC.

This chain links TRBV7-8 with TRBJ1-2; 7 bases match TRBD1. CDR1 SGHVS and CDR2 FQNEAQ come from the germline V gene. V lost 6 bases and J lost 3; bases outside the gene matches: 16. CDR3 length: 17 residues. The CDR3 spells CASRLGGRGDGDYGYTF. CDR3 coding DNA: TGTGCCAGCAGACTAGGGGGCAGGGGAGATGGGGACTATGGCTACACCTTC.